The 17 T cell receptor beta chains below all came from one sample that was sequenced in a study of blood T cell repertoires in COVID-19. TCRdb's copy holds only in-frame clones and misses some; the assay was immunoSEQ multiplex PCR. The sample holds 150,000 or so clones, about 81% seen once. Sequences were obtained from peripheral blood. The receptor set was obtained from a man aged 55 to 70 with active or convalescent COVID-19.

The chain couples TRBV19 to TRBJ1-5; 9 bases are a match to TRBD1. Germline loops: CDR1 LNHDA, CDR2 SQIVND (reference sequence). CDR3 size: 17 residues. Trimming took 5 bases from V and 3 from J; bases not matched to a gene: 11. CDR3 sequence: CASSFRDRVFVNQPQHF. Written as DNA, the CDR3 is TGTGCCAGTAGTTTTCGGGACAGGGTATTTGTCAATCAGCCCCAGCATTTT.

The CDR3 is CASSPGANVLTF. For the CDR3, the DNA is TGTGCCAGCTCCCCGGGGGCCAACGTCCTGACTTTC. This chain links TRBV12-3 or TRBV12-4 with TRBJ2-6, with no clear D. There are 12 residues in the CDR3. The V gene lost 8 bases and the J gene lost 4 bases, with 6 bases spanning the gap.

The chain couples TRBV6-6 to TRBJ1-6; 8 bases map to TRBD1. The germline CDR1 and CDR2 sequences are MNHNY and SVGAGI (reference sequence). Trimming at V came to 2 bases and at J to 7 bases, leaving 7 bases not matched to a gene. This CDR3 region has 16 residues. CDR3: CASSYPQGAGNSPLHF. Here the CDR3 DNA reads TGTGCCAGCAGTTACCCTCAGGGGGCTGGGAATTCACCCCTCCACTTT.

V and J are TRBV3-1 (or the pseudogene TRBV3-2) and TRBJ2-2; D may be TRBD2 (5 bases). The CDR3 extends over 14 amino acids. From germline, CDR1 is LGHDT and CDR2 YNNKEL (reference sequence). Trimming removed 4 bases from V and 6 bases from J, with 12 bases in between. As DNA, the CDR3 is TGTGCCAGCAGCCCGAGCGCGGGTTCCGGGGAGCTGTTTTTT. Protein: CASSPSAGSGELFF.

This chain links TRBV6-5 with TRBJ2-1; possibly TRBD2 for D (6 bases). Trimming took off 6 bases at V and 4 bases at J, with 13 bases between the two ends. The CDR3 has 14 residues. The germline V gene encodes CDR1 MNHEY and CDR2 SVGAGI. The CDR3 loop is CASSPNGGYNEQFF. CDR3 DNA sequence: TGTGCCAGCAGCCCGAACGGGGGTTACAATGAGCAGTTCTTC.

CDR3 protein: CASGKGTGVGQPQHF. CDR3 nucleotide sequence: TGTGCCAGCGGAAAGGGGACAGGGGTAGGTCAGCCCCAGCATTTT. The chain couples TRBV6-5 to TRBJ1-5; TRBD1 matches 10 bases. From germline, CDR1 is MNHEY and CDR2 SVGAGI. J gave up 6 bases and V 8 bases, and 10 bases lay outside the gene matches. The CDR3 has 15 residues.

The rearrangement joins TRBV5-4 to TRBJ2-3; TRBD2 might be the D (6 bases). The germline CDR1 and CDR2 sequences are SGHNT and YYREEE (reference sequence). The CDR3 loop spans 14 amino acids. Trimming removed 4 bases at V and 4 bases at J, with 13 bases between. CDR3 bases: TGTGCCAGCAGCCCCGGGGGTATCCCAGATACGCAGTATTTT. It codes for CASSPGGIPDTQYF. Based on the CDR3 plus reference TRBV5-4 and TRBJ2-3, the full variable domain is ETGVTQSPTHLIKTRGQQVTLRCSSQSGHNTVSWYQQALGQGPQFIFQYYREEENGRGNFPPRFSGLQFPNYSSELNVNALELDDSALYLCASSPGGIPDTQYFGPGTRLTVL.

The V and J genes are TRBV21-1 and TRBJ2-1; TRBD1, the table's D call, was not compared with the DNA. TRBV21-1 is described as a pseudogene. This CDR3 is built from 15 residues. The CDR3 region has the DNA TGTGCCAGCAGCAAAGCCAGGGTCAATGGCAATGAGCAGTTCTTC. As protein: CASSKARVNGNEQFF.

The genes are TRBV4-1 and TRBJ2-2; 9 bases map to TRBD2. This CDR3 has 17 amino acids. CDR1 is MGHRA and CDR2 is YSYEKL in the germline V gene. The junction had 6 bases not matched to a gene; V was cut back by 4 bases and J by 0 bases. The CDR3: CASSPRSGSANTGELFF. The CDR3 DNA is TGCGCCAGCAGCCCGCGTAGCGGGAGCGCGAACACCGGGGAGCTGTTTTTT.

The chain is built from TRBV5-1 and TRBJ1-4, with 7 bases aligning to TRBD1. From germline, CDR1 is SGHRS and CDR2 YFSETQ. V lost 3 bases to trimming and J lost 4 bases; unmatched junction nucleotides: 6. This CDR3 comprises 15 residues. The CDR3 reads CASSWAGQNNEKLFF. CDR3 sequence (DNA): TGCGCCAGCAGCTGGGCGGGACAGAATAATGAAAAACTGTTTTTT.

The chain combines TRBV7-2 with TRBJ1-1, with a weak D call TRBD1 (5 bases). This CDR3 comprises 15 residues. V was shortened by 5 bases and J by 2 bases, with 15 bases between the two germline ends. Germline loops: CDR1 SGHTA, CDR2 FQGNSA. The CDR3, as DNA: TGTGCCAGCAGCGACTCCAGGGTGCTTAACACTGAAGCTTTCTTT. Its translation is CASSDSRVLNTEAFF.

This chain connects TRBV18 to TRBJ1-2; D is possibly TRBD1 (5 bases). CDR1 is KGHSH and CDR2 is LQKENI in the germline V gene. The V end was cut by 0 bases, the J end by 5 bases, with 13 bases between. The CDR3 totals 15 residues. The CDR3, as DNA: TGTGCCAGCTCACCACCGGGGGGGACCGTATATGGCTACACCTTC. Amino acid sequence: CASSPPGGTVYGYTF.

The J gene is TRBJ2-7, the V gene TRBV27; TRBD2 might be the D (5 bases). V lost 10 bases, J lost 4 bases, and 20 bases lay in between. Germline CDR1 and CDR2: MNHEY and SMNVEV (reference sequence). The CDR3 is 14 amino acids. The CDR3 loop reads CATRTRAVWYEQYF. DNA for the CDR3: TGTGCCACGAGGACCAGAGCGGTTTGGTACGAGCAGTACTTC.

This sequence joins TRBV7-2 and TRBJ1-1; no definite D call. Germline assignment: CDR1 SGHTA and CDR2 FQGNSA. The CDR3 covers 15 residues. Trimming took off 4 bases at V and 4 bases at J, with 16 bases between the two ends. In DNA, the CDR3 is TGTGCCAGCAGCTCTCGAGACTGGCCGGGCACTGAAGCTTTCTTT. This gives the protein CASSSRDWPGTEAFF.

This clone is a singleton in its sample. The genes are TRBV6-5 and TRBJ1-3; TRBD1 is a possible D gene (6 bases). The CDR3 runs 15 residues. Looked up from germline, CDR1 is MNHEY and CDR2 is SVGAGI. The germline V and J ends were trimmed by 6 bases and 3 bases, with 15 bases remaining between them. CDR3 protein: CASSVNRDNGNTIYF. Here the CDR3 DNA reads TGTGCCAGCAGCGTAAACAGGGACAATGGAAACACCATATATTTT.

In this sample, this clone turned up a few times. The chain links TRBV5-1 to TRBJ1-5; weak D call: TRBD1 (5 bases). Looked up from germline, CDR1 is SGHRS and CDR2 is YFSETQ. Trimming removed 1 base at V and 4 bases at J, with 9 bases between. The CDR3 runs to 14 residues. Here the CDR3 DNA reads TGCGCCAGCAGCTTGTCAGGGTTAAATCAGCCCCAGCATTTT. It is translated as CASSLSGLNQPQHF.

V gene TRBV5-6 combines with J gene TRBJ2-7; 8 bases are a match to TRBD1. The CDR3 runs to 16 residues. Germline CDR1 is SGHDT and CDR2 is YYEEEE. V gave up 4 bases and J gave up 0 bases; unmatched junction bases: 9. CDR3 in amino acids: CASSQFQGAVSYEQYF. The DNA of the CDR3 is TGTGCCAGCAGCCAGTTTCAGGGGGCCGTCTCCTACGAGCAGTACTTC. The full variable domain, completed using reference TRBV5-6 and TRBJ2-7, is DAGVTQSPTHLIKTRGQQVTLRCSPKSGHDTVSWYQQALGQGPQFIFQYYEEEERQRGNFPDRFSGHQFPNYSSELNVNALLLGDSALYLCASSQFQGAVSYEQYFGPGTRLTVT.